These 17 T cell receptor beta chains originate from one sample sequenced in a study of T cells in Graves' hyperthyroidism and ophthalmopathy. Amplified TCR beta CDR3 regions came from RNA transcripts. In the first-round RT-PCR of the TCR CDR3, the HTBI primer set was used. Each CDR3 protein is one row after TCRdb ran MiXCR on the multiplex PCR reads. Found here are some 350,000 distinct CDR3 sequences, around 25% of them singletons; the top ten hold more than 60%. The specimen was blood. Every receptor here comes from a man aged 45 to 65 with Graves' hyperthyroidism.

This clonotype was seen a few times. The gene calls are TRBV18 and TRBJ2-7, with D hard to call. Deletions cut 3 bases from V and 9 bases from J, with 18 bases between. The CDR3 has 14 amino acids. Germline CDR1 reads KGHSH; CDR2 reads LQKENI. CDR3 sequence: CASSPSQADSLQYF. The CDR3, as DNA: TGTGCCAGCTCACCGAGTCAGGCTGACTCTTTGCAGTACTTC.

This clonotype was detected many times. The rearrangement uses TRBV11-1 and TRBJ2-7, with a tentative D call TRBD2 (5 bases). This CDR3 has 15 residues. Trimming left V 1 base short and J 6 bases short, with 16 bases between. Germline CDR1 reads SGHAT; CDR2 reads FQDESV (reference sequence). CDR3 amino acids: CASSLVGLSYGEQYF. The CDR3 nucleotides read TGTGCCAGCAGCTTAGTTGGACTCTCGTATGGCGAGCAGTACTTC.

The V gene is TRBV6-1, the J gene TRBJ2-3; tentatively, D is TRBD1 (7 bases). Trimming removed 6 bases from V and 1 base from J, with 14 bases in between. The CDR3 runs 15 residues. The germline CDR1 and CDR2 sequences are MNHNS and SASEGT. The CDR3 here is CASSLQGRRTDTQYF. In nucleotides, the CDR3 is TGTGCCAGCAGCTTACAGGGGAGGCGCACAGATACGCAGTATTTT.

This clonotype was counted ten times or more. The chain joins TRBV12-3 or TRBV12-4 to TRBJ1-1; no clear D gene. CDR3 length equals 14 residues. Trimming shortened V by 6 bases and J by 7 bases, and 18 bases separated the two germline ends. The CDR3 region has the DNA TGTGCCAGCAGACCTTACCGGTCGAACGGTGAAGCTTTCTTT. Translating gives CASRPYRSNGEAFF.

The chain uses TRBV28 and TRBJ2-3; 11 positions match TRBD1. In germline, CDR1 is MDHEN, CDR2 SYDVKM. Germline trimming cut 7 bases from V and 6 bases from J; bases unmatched to any gene: 12. This CDR3 has 16 amino acids. Here the CDR3 DNA reads TGTGCCAGCACCGGCCAGGGACAGGGGGTTTCGGATACGCAGTATTTT. Protein: CASTGQGQGVSDTQYF. Together with reference TRBV28 and TRBJ2-3, the CDR3 gives the full variable domain: DVKVTQSSRYLVKRTGEKVFLECVQDMDHENMFWYRQDPGLGLRLIYFSYDVKMKEKGDIPEGYSVSREKKERFSLILESASTNQTSMYLCASTGQGQGVSDTQYFGPGTRLTVL.

V is TRBV20-1 and J is TRBJ2-5; D gene uncertain. The CDR3 has 15 residues. The V and J ends lost 4 bases and 1 base respectively, with 16 bases between them. Germline V gene data show CDR1 as DFQATT and CDR2 as SNEGSKA (reference sequence). The CDR3 nucleotides are TGCAGTGCTAAGGCCGGAGCCGCTTCCCAAGAGACCCAGTACTTC. Its protein is CSAKAGAASQETQYF.

This clonotype was counted only a few times. The genes are TRBV7-8 and TRBJ2-3; D gene unclear. V was trimmed by 4 bases and J by 4 bases, leaving 15 bases between them. CDR1 and CDR2 (germline): SGHVS, FQNEAQ. The CDR3 has 15 amino acids. The CDR3 sequence is CASSSGPRESDTQYF. The CDR3 region has the DNA TGTGCCAGCAGCTCCGGGCCGAGAGAGTCAGATACGCAGTATTTT.

CDR3 in DNA: TGTGCCAGCAGCGTAGGCGGCGACACCGGGGAGCTGTTTTTT. It yields the protein CASSVGGDTGELFF. The chain has TRBV9 and TRBJ2-2; D unclear. The germline V gene encodes CDR1 SGDLS and CDR2 YYNGEE. Trimming cost V 0 bases and J 3 bases, with 6 bases left between them. This CDR3 contains 14 residues.

V gene TRBV11-3 combines with J gene TRBJ2-3, with TRBD2 identical over 11 bases. Germline V lookup: CDR1 SGHNT, CDR2 YENEEA. Unmatched junction bases numbered 6, after V lost 7 bases and J lost 0 bases. This CDR3 comprises 16 residues. The CDR3: CASTKGTSGSTDTQYF. DNA of the CDR3: TGTGCCAGCACGAAAGGGACTAGCGGCAGCACAGATACGCAGTATTTT.

The rearrangement uses TRBV5-1 and TRBJ2-7; unclear D gene. There are 16 residues in the CDR3. V was clipped by 0 bases and J by 8 bases, with 21 bases between them. Looked up from germline, CDR1 is SGHRS and CDR2 is YFSETQ. For the CDR3, the DNA is TGCGCCAGCAGCTTGGAGGCCAGCCCGACCTTTACGAAGCAGTACTTC. Its protein product is CASSLEASPTFTKQYF.

The V gene is TRBV9, the J gene TRBJ1-5; perhaps TRBD1 as D (6 bases). CDR1 SGDLS and CDR2 YYNGEE come from the germline V gene. V dropped 3 bases and J dropped 9 bases, with 16 bases sitting between them. The CDR3 runs to 14 residues. CDR3 sequence (DNA): TGTGCCAGCAGCGCCCGGGACACGGATACGCCCCAGCATTTT. Protein sequence: CASSARDTDTPQHF.

Notes on this clonotype: One junction end does not reproduce the germline sequence, and a read error may be involved. The V and J genes are TRBV20-1 and TRBJ2-7; tentative D call: TRBD1 (5 bases). Germline V gene lookup returns CDR1 DFQATT and CDR2 SNEGSKA (reference sequence). This CDR3 is 13 amino acids long. The DNA of the CDR3 is TGCAGTGCTAAGGGGCTCCGCTCCTGCGAGCAGTACTTC. This gives the protein CSAKGLRSCEQYF.

V usage is TRBV14 and J usage is TRBJ2-1, with D hard to call. The CDR3 covers 14 residues. Germline V lookup: CDR1 SGHDN, CDR2 FVKESK. Trimming took 2 bases from V and 6 from J, leaving 11 bases between them. CDR3 region: CASSQFQGSNEQFF. CDR3 coding DNA: TGTGCCAGCAGCCAATTTCAAGGTTCCAATGAGCAGTTCTTC. The whole variable domain, remainder taken from reference TRBV14 and TRBJ2-1, is EAGVTQFPSHSVIEKGQTVTLRCDPISGHDNLYWYRRVMGKEIKFLLHFVKESKQDESGMPNNRFLAERTGGTYSTLKVQPAELEDSGVYFCASSQFQGSNEQFFGPGTRLTVL.

Many counts were recorded for this clonotype. The rearrangement uses TRBV3-1 and TRBJ2-1; possible D gene TRBD2, 6 bases. Germline lookup yields CDR1 LGHDT and CDR2 YNNKEL (reference sequence). The CDR3 is made up of 15 amino acids. The V end lost 0 bases, the J end lost 5 bases, and 11 bases lay between the germline ends. CDR3 sequence reads: CASSQDERVNNEQFF. Here the CDR3 DNA reads TGTGCCAGCAGCCAAGATGAGCGGGTAAACAATGAGCAGTTCTTC.

This clonotype came up many times. The gene calls are TRBV20-1 and TRBJ2-1; 8 bases match TRBD2. The CDR3 has 14 amino acids. CDR1 is DFQATT and CDR2 is SNEGSKA in the germline V gene (reference sequence). V lost 4 bases to trimming and J lost 4 bases; unmatched junction nucleotides: 6. DNA of the CDR3: TGCAGTGCTAAGGCTAGCGGGCGTTACAATGAGCAGTTCTTC. Translated, it gives CSAKASGRYNEQFF.

This clonotype showed up many times. This chain connects TRBV7-8 to TRBJ2-7; D gene uncertain. Trimming pared 0 bases from V and 7 bases from J, leaving 10 bases between. The length of the CDR3 is 13 residues. Germline CDR1 SGHVS, CDR2 FQNEAQ. The CDR3 bases are TGTGCCAGCAGCTTAGCCTCCTTTGGAGAGCAGTACTTC. This translates into CASSLASFGEQYF.

This chain uses TRBV5-1 with TRBJ2-6; D is unclear. V shed 0 bases and J shed 0 bases, with 7 bases lying between them. Per the germline V gene, CDR1 is SGHRS and CDR2 is YFSETQ. The CDR3 totals 16 residues. The CDR3 region has the DNA TGCGCCAGCAGCTTGGCCATGGGCTCTGGGGCCAACGTCCTGACTTTC. As protein: CASSLAMGSGANVLTF.